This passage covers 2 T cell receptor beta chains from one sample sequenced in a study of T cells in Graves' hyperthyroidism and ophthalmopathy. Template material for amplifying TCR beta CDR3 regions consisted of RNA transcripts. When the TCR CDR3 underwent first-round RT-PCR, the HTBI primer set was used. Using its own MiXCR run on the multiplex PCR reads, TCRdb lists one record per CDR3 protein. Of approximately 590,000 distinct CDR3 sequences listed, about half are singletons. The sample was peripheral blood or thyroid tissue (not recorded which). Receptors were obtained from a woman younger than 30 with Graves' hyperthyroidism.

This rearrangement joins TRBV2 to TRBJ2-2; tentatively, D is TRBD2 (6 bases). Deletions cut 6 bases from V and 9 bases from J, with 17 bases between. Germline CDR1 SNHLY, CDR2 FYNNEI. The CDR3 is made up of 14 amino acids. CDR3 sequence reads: CASRTSTSTRELFF. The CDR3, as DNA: TGTGCCAGCAGGACTAGTACTTCGACCAGGGAGCTGTTTTTT.

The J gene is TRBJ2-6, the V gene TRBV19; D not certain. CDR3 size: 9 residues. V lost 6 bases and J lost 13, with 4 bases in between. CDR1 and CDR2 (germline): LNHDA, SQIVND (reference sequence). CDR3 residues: CASREVLTF. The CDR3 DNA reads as TGTGCCAGTAGAGAAGTCCTGACTTTC.